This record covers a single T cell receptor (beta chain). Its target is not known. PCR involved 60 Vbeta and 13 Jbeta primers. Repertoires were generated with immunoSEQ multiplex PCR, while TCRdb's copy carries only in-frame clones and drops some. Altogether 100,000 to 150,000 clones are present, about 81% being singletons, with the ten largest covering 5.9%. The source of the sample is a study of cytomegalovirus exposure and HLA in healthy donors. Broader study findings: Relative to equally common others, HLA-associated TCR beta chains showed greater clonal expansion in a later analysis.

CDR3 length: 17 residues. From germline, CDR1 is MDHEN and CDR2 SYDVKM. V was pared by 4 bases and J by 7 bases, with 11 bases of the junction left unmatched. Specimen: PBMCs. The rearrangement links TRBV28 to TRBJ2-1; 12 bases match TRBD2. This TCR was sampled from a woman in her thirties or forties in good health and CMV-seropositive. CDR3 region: CASSSQRLAGVLNEQFF. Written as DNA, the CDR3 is TGTGCCAGCAGTTCGCAACGACTAGCGGGAGTTTTGAATGAGCAGTTCTTC.